These 15 T cell receptor beta chains were all obtained from the same sample, sequenced in a study of CD8 T cells in Susac syndrome. With random hexamers, reverse transcription was performed on about 0.5 to 1 ug of RNA. MiXCR was run by TCRdb on the immunoSEQ multiplex PCR reads, yielding one entry per CDR3 protein. The sample has some 110,000 distinct CDR3 sequences, 85% to 95% seen once. Sample: CD8+ T cells from PBMCs. These receptor sequences come from a human donor with multiple sclerosis.

This clonotype has only a few counts. The rearrangement uses TRBV9 and TRBJ2-3; no firm D call. V dropped 5 bases and J dropped 4 bases, with 8 bases sitting between them. Germline loops: CDR1 SGDLS, CDR2 YYNGEE. This CDR3 contains 12 residues. The CDR3 protein is CASSVGSDTQYF. CDR3 DNA sequence: TGTGCCAGCAGTGTGGGGTCAGATACGCAGTATTTT.

The chain joins TRBV13 to TRBJ2-7; 15 bases align to TRBD2. Losses at the gene ends were 3 bases for V and 5 bases for J; bases not matched to a gene: 5. The CDR3 spans 16 residues. Per the germline V gene, CDR1 is PRHDT and CDR2 is FYEKMQ (reference sequence). Here the CDR3 DNA reads TGTGCCAGCAGCTTCGGACTAGCGGGAGGGCTAGACGAGCAGTACGTC. Protein sequence: CASSFGLAGGLDEQYV.

The V gene is TRBV12-3 or TRBV12-4, the J gene TRBJ2-1, with 8 bases matching TRBD1. The CDR3 runs to 16 residues. The trim removed 6 bases at V and 0 bases at J, leaving 7 bases unmatched. Written as DNA, the CDR3 is TGTGCCAGCAGGCGGACAGGGAGGAGCTCCTACAATGAGCAGTTCTTC. Translation: CASRRTGRSSYNEQFF.

This clonotype was counted a single time. The V and J genes are TRBV13 and TRBJ2-7, with D perhaps TRBD1 (6 bases). The V gene's germline CDR1 is PRHDT and CDR2 FYEKMQ (reference sequence). The CDR3 extends over 12 amino acids. Deletions cut 5 bases from V and 6 bases from J, with 11 bases between. CDR3 protein: CASSQRDTEQYV. CDR3 sequence (DNA): TGTGCCAGCAGCCAAAGGGACACCGAGCAGTACGTC.

The V and J genes are TRBV27 and TRBJ1-4; 9 bases map to TRBD1. CDR3 size: 16 residues. CDR1 MNHEY and CDR2 SMNVEV come from the germline V gene (reference sequence). The V segment lost 2 bases and the J segment 8 bases; nucleotides outside the gene matches: 9. The CDR3 is CASSLRDRELGEKLFF. CDR3 sequence (DNA): TGTGCCAGCAGTTTACGGGACAGGGAACTAGGGGAAAAACTGTTTTTT.

The chain links TRBV20-1 to TRBJ2-1; TRBD1 might be the D (5 bases). Trimming removed 0 bases from V and 5 bases from J, with 14 bases in between. CDR3 length: 15 amino acids. Germline CDR1 DFQATT, CDR2 SNEGSKA (reference sequence). The CDR3 loop reads CSARDRWGLDNEQFF. The CDR3, as DNA: TGCAGTGCTAGAGATCGTTGGGGCCTCGACAATGAGCAGTTCTTC.

This chain connects TRBV3-1 to TRBJ2-5; 11 bases map to TRBD2. J was trimmed by 4 bases and V by 0 bases; bases with no gene match: 7. Germline V CDR1 and CDR2: LGHDT, YNNKEL (reference sequence). This CDR3 region has 17 residues. CDR3 in amino acids: CASSQDGLAGGGETQYF. Written as DNA, the CDR3 is TGTGCCAGCAGCCAAGATGGTCTAGCGGGGGGCGGAGAGACCCAGTACTTC.

This clonotype came up a few times. The chain employs TRBV2 and TRBJ1-5, with D unclear. CDR1 is SNHLY and CDR2 is FYNNEI in the germline V gene. V was trimmed by 7 bases and J by 4 bases, leaving 11 bases between them. The CDR3 runs to 13 residues. CDR3 in amino acids: CASKRGINQPQHF. The DNA of the CDR3 is TGTGCCAGCAAACGGGGAATAAATCAGCCCCAGCATTTT.

The CDR3 region is CAISSTDGNTEAFF. In DNA, the CDR3 is TGTGCCATCAGCTCGACAGACGGAAACACTGAAGCTTTCTTT. The rearrangement joins TRBV10-3 to TRBJ1-1; tentatively, D is TRBD1 (5 bases). Germline V CDR1 and CDR2: ENHRY, SYGVKD. The length of the CDR3 is 14 residues. Trimming shortened V by 6 bases and J by 2 bases, and 13 bases separated the two germline ends.

The J gene is TRBJ2-3, the V gene TRBV11-1, with 8 bases matching TRBD2. After removal of 5 bases from V and 6 bases from J, the junction contained 7 bases not matched to a gene. The CDR3 extends over 14 amino acids. Germline-derived CDR1 and CDR2 are SGHAT and FQDESV (reference sequence). CDR3 residues: CASSLLAVGDTQYF. The CDR3 DNA reads as TGTGCCAGCAGCCTACTAGCGGTTGGGGATACGCAGTATTTT.

The V gene is TRBV27, the J gene TRBJ1-5; no clear D gene. Trimming took 6 bases from V and 4 from J, leaving 13 bases between them. The CDR3 is 14 amino acids. Germline values: CDR1 MNHEY, CDR2 SMNVEV (reference sequence). The CDR3 coding sequence is TGTGCCAGCAGGGTCCTGGGGAAAAATCAGCCCCAGCATTTT. Protein product: CASRVLGKNQPQHF.

The rearrangement links TRBV5-1 to TRBJ2-1; TRBD1 agrees at 9 bases. The germline CDR1 and CDR2 sequences are SGHRS and YFSETQ. J was trimmed by 9 bases and V by 3 bases; bases with no gene match: 10. The CDR3 runs to 15 residues. CDR3 amino acids: CASSSTGQGIVEQFF. CDR3 nucleotides: TGCGCCAGCAGCTCCACGGGACAGGGTATCGTTGAGCAGTTCTTC. The variable domain in full, completed from reference TRBV5-1 and TRBJ2-1, reads KAGVTQTPRYLIKTRGQQVTLSCSPISGHRSVSWYQQTPGQGLQFLFEYFSETQRNKGNFPGRFSGRQFSNSRSEMNVSTLELGDSALYLCASSSTGQGIVEQFFGPGTRLTVL.

The chain carries TRBV5-6 and TRBJ1-5; no definite D call. The CDR3 length is 12 residues. The V end lost 4 bases, the J end lost 6 bases, and 8 bases lay between the germline ends. CDR1 and CDR2 from the germline V gene are SGHDT and YYEEEE. The CDR3: CASSNRVQPQHF. The DNA of the CDR3 is TGTGCCAGCAGCAACCGGGTTCAGCCCCAGCATTTT.

The genes are TRBV14 and TRBJ2-1, with TRBD2 matching over 8 bases. V was clipped by 4 bases and J by 2 bases; unmatched bases: 7. In germline, CDR1 is SGHDN, CDR2 FVKESK. This CDR3 has 16 amino acids. CDR3 in amino acids: CASSRLAGPTYNEQFF. The CDR3 nucleotides read TGTGCCAGCAGCCGTCTAGCGGGTCCTACCTACAATGAGCAGTTCTTC.

The CDR3 DNA sequence: TGTGCCACCAGTGATTTGGCAGATACGCAGTATTTT. The encoded protein is CATSDLADTQYF. The rearrangement links TRBV24-1 to TRBJ2-3, with D unresolved. V was pared by 0 bases and J by 4 bases, with 1 base between. The CDR3 is 12 amino acids. CDR1 and CDR2 (germline): KGHDR, SFDVKD.